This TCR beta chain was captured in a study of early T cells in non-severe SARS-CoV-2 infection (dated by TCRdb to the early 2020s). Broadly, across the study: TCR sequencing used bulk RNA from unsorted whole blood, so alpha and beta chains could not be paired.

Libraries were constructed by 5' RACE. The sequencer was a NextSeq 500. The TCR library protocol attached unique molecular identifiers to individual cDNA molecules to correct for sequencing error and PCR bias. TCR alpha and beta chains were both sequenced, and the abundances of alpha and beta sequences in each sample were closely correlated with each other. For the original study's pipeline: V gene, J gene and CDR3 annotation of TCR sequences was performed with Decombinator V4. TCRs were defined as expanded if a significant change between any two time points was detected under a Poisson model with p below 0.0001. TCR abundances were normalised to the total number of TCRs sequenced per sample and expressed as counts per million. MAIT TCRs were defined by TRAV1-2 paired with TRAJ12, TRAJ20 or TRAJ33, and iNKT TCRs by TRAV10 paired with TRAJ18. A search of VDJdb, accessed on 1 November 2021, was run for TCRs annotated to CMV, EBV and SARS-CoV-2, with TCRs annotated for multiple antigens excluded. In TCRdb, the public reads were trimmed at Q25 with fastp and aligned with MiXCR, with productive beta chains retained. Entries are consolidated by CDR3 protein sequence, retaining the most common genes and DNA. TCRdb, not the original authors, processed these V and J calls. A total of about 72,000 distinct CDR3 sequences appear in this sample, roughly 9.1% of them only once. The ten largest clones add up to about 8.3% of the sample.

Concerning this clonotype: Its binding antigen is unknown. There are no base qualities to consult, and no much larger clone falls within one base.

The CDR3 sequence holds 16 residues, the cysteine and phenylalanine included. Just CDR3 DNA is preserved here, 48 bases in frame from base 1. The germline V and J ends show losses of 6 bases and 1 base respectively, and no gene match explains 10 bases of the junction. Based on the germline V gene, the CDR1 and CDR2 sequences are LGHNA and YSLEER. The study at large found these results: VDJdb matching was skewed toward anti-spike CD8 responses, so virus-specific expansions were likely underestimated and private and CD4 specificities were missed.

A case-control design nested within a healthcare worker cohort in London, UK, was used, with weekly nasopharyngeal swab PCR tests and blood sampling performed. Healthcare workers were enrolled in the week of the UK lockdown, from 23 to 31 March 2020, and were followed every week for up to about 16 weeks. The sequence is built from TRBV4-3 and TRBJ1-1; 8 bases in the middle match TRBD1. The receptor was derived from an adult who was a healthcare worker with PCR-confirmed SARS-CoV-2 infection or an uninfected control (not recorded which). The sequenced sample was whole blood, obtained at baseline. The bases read TGCGCCAGCAGTAACGACAGGGGCTCCTCGAACACTGAAGCTTTCTTT. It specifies CASSNDRGSSNTEAFF.